The 13 T cell receptor beta chains given below trace back to one sample, sequenced in a study of blood T cell repertoires in COVID-19 (dated by TCRdb to the early 2020s). The library was produced with the immunoSEQ multiplex PCR assay. TCRdb limited this immuneACCESS table to in-frame rearrangements with V and J called. A share of clones is missing; checked studies link under half to unresolved V genes, and the rest is unexplained. The sample table records roughly 120,000 clones; about 80% of these occur just once. The leading ten clones occupy roughly 6.5% of the sample. Sequenced material: peripheral blood. These receptors all stem from a woman in her fifties or sixties with acute or convalescent COVID-19.

The chain links TRBV3-1 (or the pseudogene TRBV3-2) to TRBJ2-5; maybe TRBD1 (6 bases). Looked up from germline, CDR1 is LGHDT and CDR2 is YNNKEL (reference sequence). V lost 4 bases, J lost 3 bases, and 15 bases lay in between. This CDR3 is built from 15 residues. Written as DNA, the CDR3 is TGTGCCAGCAGCCGTTCACAGGGTCGCAAAGAGACCCAGTACTTC. As protein: CASSRSQGRKETQYF.

This sequence joins TRBV5-1 and TRBJ2-3; no firm D call. V lost 4 bases, J lost 2 bases, and 5 bases lay in between. The CDR3 sequence is 12 residues long. The germline V gene has CDR1 SGHRS and CDR2 YFSETQ. The CDR3 nucleotides read TGCGCCAGCAGCGACTTCACAGATACGCAGTATTTT. Protein sequence: CASSDFTDTQYF.

This chain links TRBV5-8 with TRBJ2-7; TRBD1 agrees at 7 bases. Germline CDR1 and CDR2: SGHTS and YDEGEE. V lost 6 bases, J lost 7 bases, and 22 bases stayed unmatched. This CDR3 contains 17 residues. In nucleotides, the CDR3 is TGTGCCAGCAACACGGGCTTAAGCAGCAGGGGGAGAGGGGAGCAGTACTTC. Translated: CASNTGLSSRGRGEQYF.

This rearrangement joins TRBV7-9 to TRBJ1-2; 12 positions match TRBD1. V dropped 5 bases and J dropped 3; count of bases not matched to a gene: 7. CDR3 length: 16 amino acids. The V gene's germline CDR1 is SEHNR and CDR2 FQNEAQ (reference sequence). CDR3 nucleotide sequence: TGTGCCAGCAGCCTGGGACAGGGGGCTGTAGACTATGGCTACACCTTC. Its protein product is CASSLGQGAVDYGYTF. The full variable domain, rest sourced from reference TRBV7-9 and TRBJ1-2, is DTGVSQNPRHKITKRGQNVTFRCDPISEHNRLYWYRQTLGQGPEFLTYFQNEAQLEKSRLLSDRFSAERPKGSFSTLEIQRTEQGDSAMYLCASSLGQGAVDYGYTFGSGTRLTVV.

The V gene is TRBV10-3, the J gene TRBJ1-1; D uncertain. Looked up from germline, CDR1 is ENHRY and CDR2 is SYGVKD. The CDR3 contains 13 residues. V lost 7 bases, J lost 6 bases, and 15 bases lay in between. CDR3: CAINSGEKAEAFF. The CDR3 region has the DNA TGTGCCATCAATTCGGGAGAGAAAGCTGAAGCTTTCTTT.

CDR3 sequence (DNA): TGCGCCAGCAGCCCCCTAAAGGCAGGGGGTATTGAAGCTTTCTTT. Protein product: CASSPLKAGGIEAFF. V usage is TRBV5-1 and J usage is TRBJ1-1, with 7 bases identical to TRBD1. With 4 bases clipped from V and 7 bases from J, the junction kept 13 bases outside the gene matches. CDR3 size: 15 residues. Germline V gene data show CDR1 as SGHRS and CDR2 as YFSETQ.

The chain is built from TRBV2 and TRBJ1-5; 8 bases are shared with TRBD1. CDR1 SNHLY and CDR2 FYNNEI come from the germline V gene. The CDR3 has 12 residues. V lost 8 bases, J lost 7 bases, and 4 bases stayed unmatched. The CDR3 protein is CASGGQAQPQHF. The CDR3 region has the DNA TGTGCCAGCGGGGGACAGGCCCAGCCCCAGCATTTT.

This clone was counted once. This chain connects TRBV6-4 to TRBJ1-1; D gene ambiguous. Germline CDR1 and CDR2: MRHNA and SNTAGT. Trimming left V 4 bases short and J 4 bases short, with 10 bases between. This CDR3 is 13 amino acids long. The DNA for the CDR3 is TGTGCCAGCAGTGTCCAGGCCGGCACTGAAGCTTTCTTT. Its translation: CASSVQAGTEAFF.

The chain links TRBV6-2 or TRBV6-3 to TRBJ2-1; TRBD1 aligns across 7 bases. This CDR3 region has 19 residues. With 0 bases clipped from V and 8 bases from J, the junction kept 19 bases outside the gene matches. Looked up from germline, CDR1 is MNHEY and CDR2 is SVGEGT. The DNA of the CDR3 is TGTGCCAGCAGTTACTCGAGTCGCACAGGGGTTCAGAGAGGAGATGAGCAGTTCTTC. Translation gives CASSYSSRTGVQRGDEQFF.

This chain uses TRBV19 with TRBJ1-1; no firm D call. This CDR3 region has 16 residues. V was trimmed by 6 bases and J by 5 bases, leaving 22 bases between them. Germline V CDR1 and CDR2: LNHDA, SQIVND (reference sequence). CDR3 in amino acids: CASSTPRGEKWTEAFF. The CDR3 DNA reads as TGTGCCAGTAGCACTCCCCGGGGTGAAAAGTGGACTGAAGCTTTCTTT.

Only a few counts were recorded for this clone. V usage is TRBV5-1 and J usage is TRBJ1-2, with D unresolved. Germline assignment: CDR1 SGHRS and CDR2 YFSETQ. The CDR3 is 14 amino acids. Trimming pared 3 bases from V and 8 bases from J, leaving 17 bases between. The CDR3 sequence is CASSSQAGADGYTF. The CDR3 nucleotides read TGCGCCAGCAGCTCCCAGGCAGGCGCCGACGGCTACACCTTC.

CDR3 loop: CASSVIPSGGRNEQYF. CDR3 nucleotide sequence: TGTGCCAGCAGCGTAATCCCCTCGGGGGGGAGGAACGAGCAGTACTTC. The chain recombines TRBV9 with TRBJ2-7; 8 positions agree with TRBD2. V dropped 1 base and J dropped 5; count of bases not matched to a gene: 11. CDR3 length: 16 residues. The germline V gene encodes CDR1 SGDLS and CDR2 YYNGEE.

Only one count was recorded for this clone. This chain joins TRBV19 and TRBJ1-1; maybe TRBD1 (5 bases). Germline-derived CDR1 and CDR2 are LNHDA and SQIVND (reference sequence). This CDR3 region has 15 residues. V lost 3 bases and J lost 1, with 12 bases in between. The CDR3 sequence: CASSIPQAPNTEAFF. CDR3 DNA sequence: TGTGCCAGTAGTATTCCACAGGCGCCGAACACTGAAGCTTTCTTT.